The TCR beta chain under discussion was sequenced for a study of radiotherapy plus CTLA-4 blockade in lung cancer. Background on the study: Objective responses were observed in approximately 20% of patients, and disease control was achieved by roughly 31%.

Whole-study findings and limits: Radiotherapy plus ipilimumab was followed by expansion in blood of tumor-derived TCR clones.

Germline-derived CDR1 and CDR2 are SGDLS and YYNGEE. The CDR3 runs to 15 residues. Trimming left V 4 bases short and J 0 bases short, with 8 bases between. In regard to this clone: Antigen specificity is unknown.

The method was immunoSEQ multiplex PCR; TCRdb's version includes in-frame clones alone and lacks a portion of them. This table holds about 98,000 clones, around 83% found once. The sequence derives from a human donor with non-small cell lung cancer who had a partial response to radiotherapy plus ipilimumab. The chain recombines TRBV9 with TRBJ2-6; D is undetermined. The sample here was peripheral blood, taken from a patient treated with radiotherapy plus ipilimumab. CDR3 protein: CASSPSSSGANVLTF. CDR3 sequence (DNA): TGTGCCAGCAGCCCTTCCAGCTCTGGGGCCAACGTCCTGACTTTC.